This entry lists 8 T cell receptor beta chains sequenced from one sample in a study of cytomegalovirus exposure and HLA in healthy donors. PCR involved 60 Vbeta and 13 Jbeta primers. TCRdb's copy holds only in-frame clones and misses some; the assay was immunoSEQ multiplex PCR. This table has around 150,000 clones, roughly 82% appearing once. The sequenced sample was PBMCs. These receptors all stem from a girl aged 10-17 years in good health and CMV-seropositive.

The chain links TRBV7-9 to TRBJ2-3; TRBD2 matches at 10 bases. The CDR3 runs to 15 residues. Germline V gene data show CDR1 as SEHNR and CDR2 as FQNEAQ (reference sequence). Trimming at V came to 5 bases and at J to 5 bases, leaving 7 bases not matched to a gene. CDR3 sequence (DNA): TGTGCCAGCAGCCTTCTAGCGGGAGTGTTAGATACGCAGTATTTT. Translating gives CASSLLAGVLDTQYF.

The genes are TRBV5-6 and TRBJ1-2, with D possibly matching TRBD1 (6 bases). Germline V gene data show CDR1 as SGHDT and CDR2 as YYEEEE. The V gene lost 0 bases and the J gene lost 8 bases, with 20 bases spanning the gap. The CDR3 totals 16 residues. The DNA for the CDR3 is TGTGCCAGCAGCTTGGTGGGGGCTGATTCGGAGAGGGGCTACACCTTC. Encoded protein: CASSLVGADSERGYTF.

This clone was seen only a few times. The CDR3 loop reads CAISDTGTAGEKLFF. CDR3 DNA sequence: TGTGCCATCAGTGACACCGGGACAGCTGGCGAAAAACTGTTTTTT. The V gene is TRBV10-3, the J gene TRBJ1-4; 7 positions agree with TRBD1. The germline V gene has CDR1 ENHRY and CDR2 SYGVKD. Unmatched junction bases numbered 9, after V lost 3 bases and J lost 8 bases. This CDR3 has 15 residues.

This clone was observed a few times. As DNA, the CDR3 is TGTGCCAGCAGTGAGGGGACAGGCGGAAACACCATATATTTT. It codes for CASSEGTGGNTIYF. The chain links TRBV6-1 to TRBJ1-3; 8 bases match TRBD1. Germline V gene lookup returns CDR1 MNHNS and CDR2 SASEGT. The V segment lost 3 bases and the J segment 4 bases; nucleotides outside the gene matches: 2. The CDR3 totals 14 residues.

This clone was seen a few times. The J gene is TRBJ2-5, the V gene TRBV19; 9 bases are shared with TRBD2. Germline CDR1 and CDR2: LNHDA and SQIVND (reference sequence). This CDR3 comprises 15 residues. V was clipped by 3 bases and J by 5 bases; unmatched bases: 7. The CDR3 DNA is TGTGCCAGTAGTATGTTAGCGGGAGCGGCCGAGACCCAGTACTTC. It yields the protein CASSMLAGAAETQYF.

This clone was seen once. The chain combines TRBV27 with TRBJ2-2; D may be TRBD2 (6 bases). V was shortened by 1 base and J by 7 bases, with 13 bases between the two germline ends. This CDR3 spans 15 amino acids. CDR1 is MNHEY, CDR2 SMNVEV, per germline (reference sequence). CDR3 nucleotides: TGTGCCAGCAGTTTATTGGGGGGTATCGGCGGGGAGCTGTTTTTT. Translated: CASSLLGGIGGELFF.

V and J are TRBV10-2 and TRBJ2-1; 8 nucleotides align to TRBD2. Trimming at V came to 2 bases and at J to 8 bases, leaving 8 bases not matched to a gene. The CDR3 consists of 15 residues. CDR1 WSHSY and CDR2 SAAADI come from the germline V gene. The CDR3: CASSEPGGAADEQFF. The DNA of the CDR3 is TGCGCCAGCAGTGAGCCGGGAGGGGCCGCAGATGAGCAGTTCTTC.

A single count supports this clone. The CDR3 loop reads CASSTLVEKLFF. The CDR3, as DNA: TGTGCCAGCAGTACTTTGGTTGAAAAACTGTTTTTT. J is TRBJ1-4 and V is TRBV25-1; D is undetermined. Germline-derived CDR1 and CDR2 are MGHDK and SYGVNS. The CDR3 has 12 amino acids. Trimming left V 5 bases short and J 7 bases short, with 8 bases between. Variable domain in full (rest from reference TRBV25-1 and TRBJ1-4): EADIYQTPRYLVIGTGKKITLECSQTMGHDKMYWYQQDPGMELHLIHYSYGVNSTEKGDLSSESTVSRIRTEHFPLTLESARPSHTSQYLCASSTLVEKLFFGSGTQLSVL.